Below, one T cell receptor beta chain is given with its context. This sample stems from a study of neoadjuvant nivolumab and ipilimumab in lung cancer. Profiled with immunoSEQ multiplex PCR; TCRdb holds only in-frame clones, not every one. Altogether about 18,000 clones are present, 80% to 90% being singletons, with the ten largest covering approximately 2.1%. Germline V CDR1 and CDR2: SGHDN, FVKESK. CDR3 length: 15 amino acids. Trimming removed 1 base at V and 3 bases at J, with 11 bases between. Material: peripheral blood, obtained before neoadjuvant nivolumab, alone or with ipilimumab. The origin of this receptor is an adult with non-small cell lung cancer. The rearrangement links TRBV14 to TRBJ2-3; perhaps TRBD2 as D (5 bases). The CDR3, as DNA: TGTGCCAGCAGCCAAGTCGGTAGAGGGACAGATACGCAGTATTTT. It specifies CASSQVGRGTDTQYF.